This T cell receptor (beta chain) is from a study of T cell repertoires in cytomegalovirus infection. Study summary: Both a matching HLA type and CMV infection were indicated by public TCR beta signatures. Study-level results: What dominated the ex vivo response were HLA-C-restricted CMV-specific TCR beta clonotypes. Individuals carrying CMV plus the relevant HLA were identified by cumulative frequency of public TCR beta families.

The germline V gene encodes CDR1 WNHNN and CDR2 SYGVQD (reference sequence). The length of the CDR3 is 13 residues. The V and J ends lost 2 bases and 4 bases respectively, with 7 bases between them. In TCRdb, the reads were re-called with MiXCR into one record per CDR3 protein. The repertoire consists of approximately 500,000 distinct CDR3 sequences, with 10% to 12% occurring once and the leading ten covering more than 8.5%. This clonotype turned up a few times. Its specificity is unknown. This receptor was obtained from a human donor in good health (CMV status not recorded). Some clones in this sample may be carry-over from other donors' samples. Material for sequencing was PBMCs. The V call is TRBV10-1, the J call TRBJ2-3; D uncertain. CDR3 amino acids: CASSEKGADTQYF. Here the CDR3 DNA reads TGCGCCAGCAGTGAGAAAGGCGCAGATACGCAGTATTTT.